This T cell receptor beta chain was captured by sequencing in a study of T cell clones after liver transplantation. Overall study context: Pre-transplant mixed lymphocyte reactions yielded third-party-reactive TCRbeta sequences as comparators for graft-donor-reactive sequences. General study findings and limits: In two subjects, few donor cells limited the measurable donor-reactive repertoire. Rather than being deleted, graft donor-reactive T cells may have moved into the graft.

Points on this clone: The antigen is not known.

Trimming left V 7 bases short and J 6 bases short, with 15 bases between. This CDR3 region has 14 residues. CDR1 is SEHNR, CDR2 FQNEAQ, per germline (reference sequence). Here immunoSEQ multiplex PCR was the method, and the copy in TCRdb shows in-frame clones only, minus some. The sample has nearly 11,000 clones; about two thirds are singletons. Thawed unstimulated PBMCs were FACS-sorted by CD3, CD4 and CD8 into two populations. The starting material was CD4+ T cells from blood, obtained around 2.5 years after liver transplant. The rearrangement joins TRBV7-9 to TRBJ2-2; D gene unclear. The sequence derives from a human patient who received a liver transplant. Some of the T cells might come from the graft donor. CDR3 protein: CASTPVGLPGELFF. Written as DNA, the CDR3 is TGTGCCAGCACCCCCGTCGGGTTGCCCGGGGAGCTGTTTTTT.